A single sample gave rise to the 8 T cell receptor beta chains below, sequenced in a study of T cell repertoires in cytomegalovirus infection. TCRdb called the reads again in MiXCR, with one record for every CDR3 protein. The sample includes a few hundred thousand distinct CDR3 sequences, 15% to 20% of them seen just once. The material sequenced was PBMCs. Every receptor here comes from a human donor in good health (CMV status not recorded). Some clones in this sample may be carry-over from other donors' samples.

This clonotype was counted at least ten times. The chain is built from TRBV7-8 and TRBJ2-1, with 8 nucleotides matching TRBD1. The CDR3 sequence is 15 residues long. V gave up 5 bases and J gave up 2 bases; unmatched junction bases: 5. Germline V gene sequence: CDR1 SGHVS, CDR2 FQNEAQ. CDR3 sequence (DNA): TGTGCCAGCAGCGTAGACAGGGGAACCTACAATGAGCAGTTCTTC. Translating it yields CASSVDRGTYNEQFF.

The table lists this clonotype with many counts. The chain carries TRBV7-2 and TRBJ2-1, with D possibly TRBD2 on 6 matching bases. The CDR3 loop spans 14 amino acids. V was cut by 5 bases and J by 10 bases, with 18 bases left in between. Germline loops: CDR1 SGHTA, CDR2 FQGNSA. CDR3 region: CASSLRTITMEQFF. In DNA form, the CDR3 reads TGTGCCAGCAGCCTACGGACTATCACTATGGAGCAGTTCTTC.

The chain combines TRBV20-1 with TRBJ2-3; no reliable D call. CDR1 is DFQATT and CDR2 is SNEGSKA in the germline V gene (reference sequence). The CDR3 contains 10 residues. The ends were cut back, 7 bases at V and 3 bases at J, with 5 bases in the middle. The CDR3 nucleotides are TGCAGTGTCAGGACAGATACGCAGTATTTT. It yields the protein CSVRTDTQYF.

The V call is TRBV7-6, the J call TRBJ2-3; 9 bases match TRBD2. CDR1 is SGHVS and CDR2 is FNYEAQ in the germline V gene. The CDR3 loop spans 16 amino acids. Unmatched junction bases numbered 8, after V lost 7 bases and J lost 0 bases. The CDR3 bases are TGTGCCAGCACGAGCGGGAGGACGTCGAGCACAGATACGCAGTATTTT. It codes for CASTSGRTSSTDTQYF.

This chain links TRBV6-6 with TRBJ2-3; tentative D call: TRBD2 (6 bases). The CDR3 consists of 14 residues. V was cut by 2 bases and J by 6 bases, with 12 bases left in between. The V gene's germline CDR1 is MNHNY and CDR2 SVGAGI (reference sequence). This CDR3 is CASSYTSPRDTQYF. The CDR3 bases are TGTGCCAGCAGTTACACTAGCCCCCGGGATACGCAGTATTTT.

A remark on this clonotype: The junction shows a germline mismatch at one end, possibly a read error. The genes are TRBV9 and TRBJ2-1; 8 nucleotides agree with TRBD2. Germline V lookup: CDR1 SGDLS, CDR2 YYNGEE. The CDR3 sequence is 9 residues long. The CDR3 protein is CASSVGLAF. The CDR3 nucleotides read TGTGCCAGCAGCGTTGGACTAGCCTTC.

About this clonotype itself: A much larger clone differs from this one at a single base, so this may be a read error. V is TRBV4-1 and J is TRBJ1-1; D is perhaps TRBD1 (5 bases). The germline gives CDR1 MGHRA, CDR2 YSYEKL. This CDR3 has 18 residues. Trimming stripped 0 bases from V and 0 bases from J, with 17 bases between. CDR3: CASSQDLGDPFVNTEAFF. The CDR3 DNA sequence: TGCGCCAGCAGCCAAGACCTAGGGGACCCATTCGTGAACACTGAAGCTTTCTTT.

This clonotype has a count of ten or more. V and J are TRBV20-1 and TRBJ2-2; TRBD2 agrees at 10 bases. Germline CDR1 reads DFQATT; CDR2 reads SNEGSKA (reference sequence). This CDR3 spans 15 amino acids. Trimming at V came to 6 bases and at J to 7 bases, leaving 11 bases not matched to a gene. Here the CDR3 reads CSANKWTSGGGELFF. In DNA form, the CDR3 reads TGCAGTGCCAATAAATGGACTAGCGGAGGCGGGGAGCTGTTTTTT.